Many counts were recorded for the clone carrying this T cell receptor (beta chain). Time point given: blood at routine non-recurrence follow-up after resection. Material for sequencing was whole RNA from tumor, nontumor lung or frozen PBMC, left unsorted. The V gene's germline CDR1 is SGHAT and CDR2 FQNNGV. Trimming shortened V by 7 bases and J by 1 base, and 9 bases separated the two germline ends. This CDR3 spans 13 amino acids. The data stem from a study of spatial heterogeneity in lung cancer. On the study more broadly: There were consistently more beta-chain sequences detected than alpha-chain sequences.

TCRdb recomputed calls from the 5' RACE reads with MiXCR, one row per CDR3 protein. This table has roughly 26,000 distinct CDR3 sequences, under 7% appearing once. Source: PBMCs, taken at follow-up. The chain employs TRBV11-2 and TRBJ2-3; no clear D gene. This receptor was identified in a male donor with early-stage non-small cell lung cancer. This chain's CDR3 is CASTPRGTDTQYF. The CDR3 bases are TGTGCCAGCACCCCACGGGGCACAGATACGCAGTATTTT.